This record looks at one T cell receptor (beta chain) sequence and its context. Using immunoSEQ multiplex PCR, the repertoire was profiled, and TCRdb retains in-frame clones only, with some absent. The sample holds hundreds of thousands of clones, approximately 88% seen once. The data derive from a study of blood T cell repertoires in COVID-19. Study summary: Specimens from acute and convalescent COVID-19 originated in the United States, Italy and Spain. Sources were T cells, B-cell-depleted T cells, or PBMCs; the material itself was cDNA or gDNA.

The CDR3 is 12 residues long. Germline CDR1 and CDR2: SGHNT and YENEEA. Trimming removed 3 bases at V and 8 bases at J, with 10 bases between. Sequenced sample: peripheral blood. This TCR derives from a woman aged 25 to 39 with COVID-19, enrolled during active disease. The V and J genes are TRBV11-3 and TRBJ1-1; D is ambiguous. The chain's CDR3 is CASSFTEVEAFF. The DNA for the CDR3 is TGTGCCAGCAGCTTTACGGAGGTCGAAGCTTTCTTT.